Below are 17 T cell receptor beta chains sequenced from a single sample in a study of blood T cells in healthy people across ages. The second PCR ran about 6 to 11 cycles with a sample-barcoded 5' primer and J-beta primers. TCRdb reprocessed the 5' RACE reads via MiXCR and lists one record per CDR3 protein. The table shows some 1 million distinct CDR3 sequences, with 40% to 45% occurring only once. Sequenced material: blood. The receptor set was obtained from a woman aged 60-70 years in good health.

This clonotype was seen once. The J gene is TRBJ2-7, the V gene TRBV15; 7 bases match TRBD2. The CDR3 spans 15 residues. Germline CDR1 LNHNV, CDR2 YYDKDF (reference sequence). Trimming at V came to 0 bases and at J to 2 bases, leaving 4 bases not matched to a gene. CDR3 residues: CATSRERAGTYEQYF. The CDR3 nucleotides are TGTGCCACCAGCAGAGAGAGAGCGGGAACCTACGAGCAGTACTTC. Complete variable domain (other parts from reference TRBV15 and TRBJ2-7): DAMVIQNPRYQVTQFGKPVTLSCSQTLNHNVMYWYQQKSSQAPKLLFHYYDKDFNNEADTPDNFQSRRPNTSFCFLDIRSPGLGDTAMYLCATSRERAGTYEQYFGPGTRLTVT.

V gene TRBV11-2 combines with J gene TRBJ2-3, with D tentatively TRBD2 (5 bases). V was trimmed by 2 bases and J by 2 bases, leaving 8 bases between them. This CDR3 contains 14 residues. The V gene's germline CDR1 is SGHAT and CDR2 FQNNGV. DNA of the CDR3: TGTGCCAGCAGCTTAAGGGAGTTCACAGATACGCAGTATTTT. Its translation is CASSLREFTDTQYF. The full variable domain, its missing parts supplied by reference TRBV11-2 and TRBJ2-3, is EAGVAQSPRYKIIEKRQSVAFWCNPISGHATLYWYQQILGQGPKLLIQFQNNGVVDDSQLPKDRFSAERLKGVDSTLKIQPAKLEDSAVYLCASSLREFTDTQYFGPGTRLTVL.

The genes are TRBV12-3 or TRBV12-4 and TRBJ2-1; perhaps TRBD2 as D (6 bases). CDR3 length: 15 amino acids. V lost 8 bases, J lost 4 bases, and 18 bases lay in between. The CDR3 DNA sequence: TGTGCCAGCGGGGCAGCGGGCGGTCCTTACAATGAGCAGTTCTTC. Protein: CASGAAGGPYNEQFF.

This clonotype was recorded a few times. CDR3 amino acids: CASRGSTSSYEQYF. The CDR3 DNA is TGTGCCAGCAGGGGCTCTACTAGTAGCTACGAGCAGTACTTC. V is TRBV27 and J is TRBJ2-7; a possible D gene is TRBD2 (5 bases). This CDR3 has 14 amino acids. The V and J ends lost 6 bases and 3 bases respectively, with 15 bases between them. Germline V gene lookup returns CDR1 MNHEY and CDR2 SMNVEV (reference sequence).

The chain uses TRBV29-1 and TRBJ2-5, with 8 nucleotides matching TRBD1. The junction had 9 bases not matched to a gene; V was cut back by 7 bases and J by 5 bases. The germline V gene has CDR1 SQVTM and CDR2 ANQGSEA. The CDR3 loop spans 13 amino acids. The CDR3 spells CSARQGLRETQYF. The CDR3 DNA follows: TGCAGCGCCCGACAGGGGCTGAGGGAGACCCAGTACTTC. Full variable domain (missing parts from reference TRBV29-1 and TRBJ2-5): SAVISQKPSRDICQRGTSLTIQCQVDSQVTMMFWYRQQPGQSLTLIATANQGSEATYESGFVIDKFPISRPNLTFSTLTVSNMSPEDSSIYLCSARQGLRETQYFGPGTRLLVL.

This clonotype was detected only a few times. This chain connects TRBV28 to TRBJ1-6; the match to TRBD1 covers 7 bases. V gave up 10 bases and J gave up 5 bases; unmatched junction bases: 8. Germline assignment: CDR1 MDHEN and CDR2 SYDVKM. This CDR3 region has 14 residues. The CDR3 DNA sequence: TGTGCCACCGTGGGAGGGGGCCATAATTCACCCCTCCACTTT. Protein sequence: CATVGGGHNSPLHF.

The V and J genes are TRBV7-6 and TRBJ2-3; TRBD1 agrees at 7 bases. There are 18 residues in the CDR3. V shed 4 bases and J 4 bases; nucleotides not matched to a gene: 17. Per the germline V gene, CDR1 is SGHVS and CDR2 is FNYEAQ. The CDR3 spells CASSSLSFTGARADTQYF. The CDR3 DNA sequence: TGTGCCAGCAGCTCACTATCCTTTACAGGGGCTCGGGCAGATACGCAGTATTTT.

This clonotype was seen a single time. For the CDR3, the DNA is TGTGCCACCAGCAGAGCGGACCCGGGGGATGAGCAGTACTTC. Protein product: CATSRADPGDEQYF. The rearrangement joins TRBV15 to TRBJ2-5, with D possibly TRBD2 on 6 matching bases. The CDR3 is 14 residues long. Germline values: CDR1 LNHNV, CDR2 YYDKDF (reference sequence). Between the trimmed V and J ends, which lost 1 base and 11 bases, there was a span of 17 bases.

This CDR3 is CASSSPLGGETQYF. In DNA form, the CDR3 reads TGTGCCAGCAGCTCCCCCCTAGGGGGAGAGACCCAGTACTTC. The chain joins TRBV7-9 to TRBJ2-5; perhaps TRBD1 as D (6 bases). The CDR3 is made up of 14 amino acids. Germline V gives CDR1 SEHNR, CDR2 FQNEAQ (reference sequence). V was shortened by 4 bases and J by 4 bases, with 13 bases between the two germline ends.

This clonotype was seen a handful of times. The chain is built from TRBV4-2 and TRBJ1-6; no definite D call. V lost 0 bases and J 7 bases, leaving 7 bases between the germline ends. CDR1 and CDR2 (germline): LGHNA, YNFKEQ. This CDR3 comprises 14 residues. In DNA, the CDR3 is TGTGCCAGCAGCCAAGATACCGCCAATTCACCCCTCCACTTT. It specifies CASSQDTANSPLHF.

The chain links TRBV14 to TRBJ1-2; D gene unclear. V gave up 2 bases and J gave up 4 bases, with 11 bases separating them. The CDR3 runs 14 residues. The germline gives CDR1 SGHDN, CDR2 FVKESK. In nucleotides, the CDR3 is TGTGCCAGCAGCCAACGCACATGGGGCTATGGCTACACCTTC. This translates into CASSQRTWGYGYTF.

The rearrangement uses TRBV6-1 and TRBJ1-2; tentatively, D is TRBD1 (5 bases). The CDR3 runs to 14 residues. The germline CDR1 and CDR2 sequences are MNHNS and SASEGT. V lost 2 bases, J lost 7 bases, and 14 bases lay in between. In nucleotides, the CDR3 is TGTGCCAGCAGTGAACTCCGCAGGGCAGGTGGCTACACCTTC. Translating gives CASSELRRAGGYTF.

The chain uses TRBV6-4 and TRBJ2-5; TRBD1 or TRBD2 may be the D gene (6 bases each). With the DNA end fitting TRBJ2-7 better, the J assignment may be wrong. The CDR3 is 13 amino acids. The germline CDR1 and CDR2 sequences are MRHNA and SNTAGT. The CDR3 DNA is TGTGCCAGCAGTGACTCGGAGGGGGGCGAGCAGTACTTC. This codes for CASSDSEGGEQYF.

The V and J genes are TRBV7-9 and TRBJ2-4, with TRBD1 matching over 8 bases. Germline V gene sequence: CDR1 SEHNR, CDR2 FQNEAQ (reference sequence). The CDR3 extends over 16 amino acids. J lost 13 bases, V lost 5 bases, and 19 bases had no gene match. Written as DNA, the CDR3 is TGTGCCAGCAGCGGAACGCCGACGACAGGGGACAATGAGCAGTACTTC. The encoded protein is CASSGTPTTGDNEQYF.

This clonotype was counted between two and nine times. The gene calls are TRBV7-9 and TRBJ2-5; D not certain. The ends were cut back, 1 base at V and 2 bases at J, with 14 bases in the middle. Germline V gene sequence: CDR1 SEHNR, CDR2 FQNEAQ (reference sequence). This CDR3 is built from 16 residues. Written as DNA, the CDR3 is TGTGCCAGCAGCTTAGGGGGTTGGCGTGAACAAGAGACCCAGTACTTC. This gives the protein CASSLGGWREQETQYF.

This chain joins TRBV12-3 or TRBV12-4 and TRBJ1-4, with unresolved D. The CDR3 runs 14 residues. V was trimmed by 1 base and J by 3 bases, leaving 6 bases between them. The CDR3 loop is CASSLGAANEKLFF. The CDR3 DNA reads TGTGCCAGCAGTTTAGGGGCTGCTAATGAAAAACTGTTTTTT.

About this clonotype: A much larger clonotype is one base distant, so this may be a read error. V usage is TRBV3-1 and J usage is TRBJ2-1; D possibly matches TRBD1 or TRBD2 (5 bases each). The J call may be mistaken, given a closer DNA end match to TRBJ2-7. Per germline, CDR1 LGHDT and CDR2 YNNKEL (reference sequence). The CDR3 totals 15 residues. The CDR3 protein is CASSQEGTLRNEQYF. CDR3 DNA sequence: TGTGCCAGCAGCCAAGAGGGGACCCTCAGGAATGAGCAGTACTTC.